This passage covers 17 T cell receptor beta chains from one sample sequenced in a study of T cell changes during pregnancy in multiple sclerosis. Sequencing used immunoSEQ multiplex PCR; TCRdb keeps in-frame clones, though not all of them. Of about 75,000 clones listed, about 90% are singletons. This sample comprised peripheral blood, obtained in the first trimester of pregnancy. The receptors derive from a female donor in good health, enrolled as a control in a pregnancy study.

The gene calls are TRBV7-9 and TRBJ1-4; maybe TRBD1 (6 bases). The CDR3 totals 16 residues. Trimming shortened V by 1 base and J by 8 bases, and 17 bases separated the two germline ends. CDR1 SEHNR and CDR2 FQNEAQ come from the germline V gene (reference sequence). Here the CDR3 DNA reads TGTGCCAGCAGCTTAGACGCAGGCAGGGGACCAGAAAAACTGTTTTTT. Its protein product is CASSLDAGRGPEKLFF.

This clone has only one observation. The DNA of the CDR3 is TGTGCCAGCAGTGTAGGGACAGGGTTGGACTATGGCTACACCTTC. Translating it yields CASSVGTGLDYGYTF. The rearrangement joins TRBV27 to TRBJ1-2, with 9 bases aligning to TRBD1. The CDR3 has 15 amino acids. V lost 5 bases to trimming and J lost 3 bases; unmatched junction nucleotides: 7. Germline V gene data show CDR1 as MNHEY and CDR2 as SMNVEV (reference sequence).

The chain uses TRBV4-2 and TRBJ2-1; 8 bases are shared with TRBD2. Per germline, CDR1 LGHNA and CDR2 YNFKEQ. The CDR3 totals 14 residues. V shed 3 bases and J 4 bases; nucleotides not matched to a gene: 2. The CDR3 DNA reads as TGTGCCAGCAGCCACGGGGGGGAGTACAATGAGCAGTTCTTC. It encodes CASSHGGEYNEQFF.

The rearrangement uses TRBV29-1 and TRBJ1-1; TRBD1 agrees at 7 bases. Unmatched junction bases numbered 8, after V lost 5 bases and J lost 11 bases. This CDR3 contains 11 residues. CDR1 is SQVTM, CDR2 ANQGSEA, per germline. CDR3: CSVRATGSAFF. CDR3 bases: TGCAGCGTTAGAGCGACAGGGTCGGCTTTCTTT.

V gene TRBV19 combines with J gene TRBJ2-7; the D gene is possibly TRBD1 (6 bases). The germline V gene has CDR1 LNHDA and CDR2 SQIVND (reference sequence). Trimming removed 3 bases from V and 0 bases from J, with 15 bases in between. This CDR3 spans 16 amino acids. The CDR3 nucleotides are TGTGCCAGTAGTATCGGCAGGGGACCCTTCTCCTACGAGCAGTACTTC. As protein: CASSIGRGPFSYEQYF.

This sequence joins TRBV14 and TRBJ1-2; 11 bases line up with TRBD1. The ends lost 4 bases at V and 8 bases at J; junction bases unmatched: 18. Germline lookup yields CDR1 SGHDN and CDR2 FVKESK. This CDR3 region has 18 residues. CDR3 nucleotides: TGTGCCAGCAGCCGACTTGGGACAGGGGGAGAGGCATGGAGAGGCTACACCTTC. Translating it yields CASSRLGTGGEAWRGYTF.

The chain employs TRBV7-5 and TRBJ2-1; the DNA was not compared with TRBD2, the D call given in the table. TRBV7-5 counts as a pseudogene. This CDR3 has 16 residues. The CDR3 loop reads CARSLGPSGVYNEQFF. CDR3 nucleotides: TGTGCCAGAAGCTTAGGCCCTAGCGGGGTCTACAATGAGCAGTTCTTC.

J is TRBJ2-1 and V is TRBV9; 9 positions match TRBD1. CDR1 and CDR2 (germline): SGDLS, YYNGEE. J gave up 7 bases and V 3 bases, and 8 bases lay outside the gene matches. This CDR3 contains 15 residues. The CDR3 region has the DNA TGTGCCAGCAGCGCCCTGGGGACAGGGCAGAATGAGCAGTTCTTC. Protein product: CASSALGTGQNEQFF.

The V call is TRBV6-1, the J call TRBJ2-7, with D unresolved. The CDR3 length is 15 residues. The germline V gene has CDR1 MNHNS and CDR2 SASEGT. The germline V and J ends were trimmed by 7 bases and 3 bases, with 19 bases remaining between them. The CDR3: CASNEATQTFYEQYF. CDR3 in DNA: TGTGCCAGCAACGAAGCGACTCAGACCTTCTACGAGCAGTACTTC.

The CDR3 reads CAWSAEAGSNEKLFF. In DNA, the CDR3 is TGTGCCTGGAGTGCAGAAGCGGGAAGTAATGAAAAACTGTTTTTT. The rearrangement links TRBV30 to TRBJ1-4; D is uncertain. Germline V lookup: CDR1 GTSNPN, CDR2 SVGIG (reference sequence). V was shortened by 1 base and J by 4 bases, with 13 bases between the two germline ends. CDR3 size: 15 residues.

V and J are TRBV5-6 and TRBJ1-4, with TRBD1 as a possible D gene (6 bases). Germline V gene lookup returns CDR1 SGHDT and CDR2 YYEEEE. Trimming took 4 bases from V and 6 from J, leaving 19 bases between them. This CDR3 contains 16 residues. CDR3 residues: CASSVYQTGRDEKLFF. The CDR3 bases are TGTGCCAGCAGCGTCTATCAGACAGGTCGGGATGAAAAACTGTTTTTT.

The chain has TRBV19 and TRBJ1-4; D gene uncertain. Trimming stripped 7 bases from V and 5 bases from J, with 14 bases between. CDR3 length equals 14 residues. Per germline, CDR1 LNHDA and CDR2 SQIVND (reference sequence). The DNA for the CDR3 is TGTGCCAGTACCGCGGGATATCCCAATGAAAAACTGTTTTTT. The encoded protein is CASTAGYPNEKLFF.

The V call is TRBV7-8, the J call TRBJ2-7; 8 positions agree with TRBD1. The junction had 12 bases not matched to a gene; V was cut back by 5 bases and J by 0 bases. The CDR3 has 17 residues. Germline V gene lookup returns CDR1 SGHVS and CDR2 FQNEAQ. CDR3 loop: CASSPRTGRNPSYEQYF. The CDR3 DNA sequence: TGTGCCAGCAGCCCCCGGACAGGGCGAAACCCCTCCTACGAGCAGTACTTC.

The CDR3 DNA reads TGTGCCAGCAGATTCCGGGACTATTATGAGCAGTTCTTC. Its translation: CASRFRDYYEQFF. The chain couples TRBV6-5 to TRBJ2-1, with TRBD2 matching 7 bases. CDR1 MNHEY and CDR2 SVGAGI come from the germline V gene. This CDR3 is built from 13 residues. V was pared by 6 bases and J by 8 bases, with 7 bases of the junction left unmatched.

This rearrangement joins TRBV19 to TRBJ1-5, with D possibly being TRBD1 (5 bases). In germline, CDR1 is LNHDA, CDR2 SQIVND (reference sequence). The CDR3 has 16 residues. V was pared by 3 bases and J by 0 bases, with 12 bases between. The CDR3 DNA reads TGTGCCAGTAGTATTCCCAAGGGGCTTAGCAATCAGCCCCAGCATTTT. Protein: CASSIPKGLSNQPQHF.

This clone occurred once. CDR3 nucleotides: TGTGCCAGCAGTTACTCGGGGGCGCTTGGACTCACTGAAGCTTTCTTT. This codes for CASSYSGALGLTEAFF. The rearrangement joins TRBV6-6 to TRBJ1-1; TRBD1 might be the D (6 bases). V lost 0 bases and J lost 4, with 15 bases in between. The CDR3 is 16 residues long. Germline V gene lookup returns CDR1 MNHNY and CDR2 SVGAGI (reference sequence).

The CDR3: CASSLFSSGFYEQYF. CDR3 sequence (DNA): TGTGCCAGCAGCTTATTCTCTAGCGGTTTCTACGAGCAGTACTTC. The chain couples TRBV13 to TRBJ2-7, with 7 bases matching TRBD2. Germline loops: CDR1 PRHDT, CDR2 FYEKMQ (reference sequence). This CDR3 spans 15 amino acids. The ends lost 2 bases at V and 3 bases at J; junction bases unmatched: 7.